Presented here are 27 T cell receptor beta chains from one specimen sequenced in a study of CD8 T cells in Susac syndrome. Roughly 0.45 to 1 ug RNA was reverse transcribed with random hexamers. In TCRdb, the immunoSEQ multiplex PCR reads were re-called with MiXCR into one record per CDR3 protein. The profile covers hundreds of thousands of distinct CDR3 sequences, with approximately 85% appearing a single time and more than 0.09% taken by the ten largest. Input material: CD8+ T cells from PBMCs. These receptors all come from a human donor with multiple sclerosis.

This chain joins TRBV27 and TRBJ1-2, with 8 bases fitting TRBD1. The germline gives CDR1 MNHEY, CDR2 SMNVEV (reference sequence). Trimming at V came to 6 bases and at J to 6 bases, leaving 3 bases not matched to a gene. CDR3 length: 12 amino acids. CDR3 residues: CASSPTGDGYTF. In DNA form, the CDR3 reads TGTGCCAGCAGCCCGACAGGGGATGGCTACACCTTC.

The CDR3 loop is CASSLASGTVSYEQYF. CDR3 in DNA: TGTGCCAGCAGCTTAGCGTCCGGGACAGTCTCCTACGAGCAGTACTTC. This chain joins TRBV7-9 and TRBJ2-7; 7 bases are a match to TRBD1. V dropped 0 bases and J dropped 0; count of bases not matched to a gene: 5. The CDR3 extends over 16 amino acids. Germline lookup yields CDR1 SEHNR and CDR2 FQNEAQ (reference sequence).

The chain's CDR3 is CASSQDVVATEAFF. The CDR3 bases are TGCGCCAGCAGCCAAGACGTGGTGGCCACTGAAGCTTTCTTT. The chain joins TRBV4-1 to TRBJ1-1; D is unresolved. CDR3 length: 14 residues. Deletions cut 0 bases from V and 4 bases from J, with 9 bases between. Germline V gives CDR1 MGHRA, CDR2 YSYEKL.

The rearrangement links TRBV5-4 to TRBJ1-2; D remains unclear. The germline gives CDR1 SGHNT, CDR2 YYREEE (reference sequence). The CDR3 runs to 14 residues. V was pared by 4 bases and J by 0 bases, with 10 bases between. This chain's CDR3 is CASSRYGTNYGYTF. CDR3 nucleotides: TGTGCCAGCAGCCGATACGGGACTAACTATGGCTACACCTTC. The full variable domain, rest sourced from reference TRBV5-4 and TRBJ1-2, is ETGVTQSPTHLIKTRGQQVTLRCSSQSGHNTVSWYQQALGQGPQFIFQYYREEENGRGNFPPRFSGLQFPNYSSELNVNALELDDSALYLCASSRYGTNYGYTFGSGTRLTVV.

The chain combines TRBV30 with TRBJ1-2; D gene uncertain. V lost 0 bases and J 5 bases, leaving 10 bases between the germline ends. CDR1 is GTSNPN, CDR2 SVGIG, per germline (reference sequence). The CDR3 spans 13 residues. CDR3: CAWSVDGGYGYTF. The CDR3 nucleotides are TGTGCCTGGAGTGTTGACGGCGGGTATGGCTACACCTTC.

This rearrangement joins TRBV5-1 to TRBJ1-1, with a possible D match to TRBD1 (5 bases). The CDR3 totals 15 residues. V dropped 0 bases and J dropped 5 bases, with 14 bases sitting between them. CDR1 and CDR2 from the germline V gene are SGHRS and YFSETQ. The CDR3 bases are TGCGCCAGCAGCTTGGCCACGACAGTAGTTACTGAAGCTTTCTTT. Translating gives CASSLATTVVTEAFF.

The CDR3 sequence: CASSLLGATYEQYF. DNA of the CDR3: TGTGCCAGCAGCTTACTCGGCGCTACCTACGAGCAGTACTTC. The chain combines TRBV13 with TRBJ2-7; no definite D call. CDR1 and CDR2 (germline): PRHDT, FYEKMQ (reference sequence). V was pared by 2 bases and J by 2 bases, with 10 bases between. CDR3 length: 14 residues.

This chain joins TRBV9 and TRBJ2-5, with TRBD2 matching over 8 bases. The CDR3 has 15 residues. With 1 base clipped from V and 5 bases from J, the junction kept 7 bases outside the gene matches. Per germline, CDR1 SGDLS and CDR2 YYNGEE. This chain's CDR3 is CASSVTSGWGETQYF. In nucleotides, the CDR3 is TGTGCCAGCAGCGTAACTAGCGGTTGGGGGGAGACCCAGTACTTC.

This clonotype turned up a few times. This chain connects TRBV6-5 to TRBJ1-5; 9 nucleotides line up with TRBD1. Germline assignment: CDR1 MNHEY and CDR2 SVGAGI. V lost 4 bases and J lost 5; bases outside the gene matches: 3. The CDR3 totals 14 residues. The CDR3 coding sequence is TGTGCCAGCAGTTTGGGGACAGGGCATCAGCCCCAGCATTTT. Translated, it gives CASSLGTGHQPQHF.

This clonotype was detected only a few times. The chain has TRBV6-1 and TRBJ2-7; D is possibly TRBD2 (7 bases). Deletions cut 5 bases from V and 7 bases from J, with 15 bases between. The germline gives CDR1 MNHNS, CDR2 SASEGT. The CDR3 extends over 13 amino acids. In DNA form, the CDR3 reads TGTGCCAGCAGTTCCACCGGGGGGCGGGAGCAGTACTTC. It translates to CASSSTGGREQYF.

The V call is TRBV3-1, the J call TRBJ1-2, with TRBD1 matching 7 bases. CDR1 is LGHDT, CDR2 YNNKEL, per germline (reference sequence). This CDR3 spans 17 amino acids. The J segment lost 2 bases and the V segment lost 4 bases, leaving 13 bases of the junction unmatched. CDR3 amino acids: CASSRFDIEGQNYGYTF. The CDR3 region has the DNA TGTGCCAGCAGCCGATTTGACATAGAGGGACAGAACTATGGCTACACCTTC.

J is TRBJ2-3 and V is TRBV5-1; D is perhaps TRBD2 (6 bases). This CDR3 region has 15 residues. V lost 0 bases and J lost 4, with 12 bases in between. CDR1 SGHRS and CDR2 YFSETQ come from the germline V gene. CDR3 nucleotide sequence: TGCGCCAGCAGCTTGGGCCGGGAGAGGGCAGATACGCAGTATTTT. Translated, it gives CASSLGRERADTQYF.

The CDR3, as DNA: TGTGCCAGCAGCGGAGGTGCCCTTGTCTCCTACAATGAGCAGTTCTTC. Its translation: CASSGGALVSYNEQFF. The chain recombines TRBV5-6 with TRBJ2-1; a weak D match, TRBD2 (5 bases). CDR1 is SGHDT, CDR2 YYEEEE, per germline. V was shortened by 4 bases and J by 0 bases, with 14 bases between the two germline ends. This CDR3 region has 16 residues.

The CDR3 nucleotides read TGTGCCAGCAGTTACGACGGACAGGGTGACGGCTACACCTTC. Its protein is CASSYDGQGDGYTF. The chain joins TRBV6-6 to TRBJ1-2; 8 bases agree with TRBD1. CDR1 and CDR2 (germline): MNHNY, SVGAGI (reference sequence). CDR3 length: 14 residues. J lost 8 bases, V lost 2 bases, and 7 bases had no gene match.

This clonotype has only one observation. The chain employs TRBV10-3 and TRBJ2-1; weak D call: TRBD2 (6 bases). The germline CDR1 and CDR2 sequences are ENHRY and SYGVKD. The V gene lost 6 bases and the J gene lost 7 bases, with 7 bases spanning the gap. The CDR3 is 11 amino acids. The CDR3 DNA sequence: TGTGCCATCAGGCTAGCGAATGAGCAGTTCTTC. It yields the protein CAIRLANEQFF.

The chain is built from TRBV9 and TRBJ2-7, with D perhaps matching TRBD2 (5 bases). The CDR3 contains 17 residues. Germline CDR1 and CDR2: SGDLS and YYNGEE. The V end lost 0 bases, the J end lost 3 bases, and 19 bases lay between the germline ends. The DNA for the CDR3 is TGTGCCAGCAGCGTAGGAGCTAGCTCTAGTAGTGGCTACGAGCAGTACTTC. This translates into CASSVGASSSSGYEQYF.

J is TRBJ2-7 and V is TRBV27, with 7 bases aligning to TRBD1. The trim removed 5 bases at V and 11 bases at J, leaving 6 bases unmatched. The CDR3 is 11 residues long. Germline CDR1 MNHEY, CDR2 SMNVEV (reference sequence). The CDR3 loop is CASSPGDREYF. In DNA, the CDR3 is TGTGCCAGCAGTCCCGGGGACAGAGAGTACTTC.

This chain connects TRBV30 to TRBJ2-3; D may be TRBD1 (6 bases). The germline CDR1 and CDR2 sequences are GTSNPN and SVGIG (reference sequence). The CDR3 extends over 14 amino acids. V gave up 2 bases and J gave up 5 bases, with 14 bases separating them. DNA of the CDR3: TGTGCCTGGAGTAGCAGGGGCATACTAGATACGCAGTATTTT. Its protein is CAWSSRGILDTQYF.

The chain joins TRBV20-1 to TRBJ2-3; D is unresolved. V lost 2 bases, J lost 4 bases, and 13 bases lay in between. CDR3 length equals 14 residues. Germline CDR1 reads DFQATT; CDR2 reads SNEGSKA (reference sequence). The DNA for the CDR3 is TGCAGTGCTAGATCGGAAGTTTACGCAGATACGCAGTATTTT. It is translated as CSARSEVYADTQYF.

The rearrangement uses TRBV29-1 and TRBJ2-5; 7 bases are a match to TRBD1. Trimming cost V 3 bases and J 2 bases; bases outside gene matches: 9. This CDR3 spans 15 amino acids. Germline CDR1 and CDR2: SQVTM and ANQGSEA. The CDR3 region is CSVEGQSTFQETQYF. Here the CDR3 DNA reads TGCAGCGTTGAGGGACAGTCCACTTTTCAAGAGACCCAGTACTTC.

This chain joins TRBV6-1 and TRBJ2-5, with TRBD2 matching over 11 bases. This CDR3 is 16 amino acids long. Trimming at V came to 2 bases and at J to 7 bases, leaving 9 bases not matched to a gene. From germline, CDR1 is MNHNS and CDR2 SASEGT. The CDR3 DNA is TGTGCCAGCAGTGAACCGGGACTAGCGGTTTACGCGACCCAGTACTTC. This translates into CASSEPGLAVYATQYF.

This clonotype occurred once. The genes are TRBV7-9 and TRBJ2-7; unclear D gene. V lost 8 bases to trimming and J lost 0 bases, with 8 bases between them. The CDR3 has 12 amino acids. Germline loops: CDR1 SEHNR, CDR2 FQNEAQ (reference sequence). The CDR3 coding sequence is TGTGCCAGCGTGGGCTCCTCCTACGAGCAGTACTTC. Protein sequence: CASVGSSYEQYF.

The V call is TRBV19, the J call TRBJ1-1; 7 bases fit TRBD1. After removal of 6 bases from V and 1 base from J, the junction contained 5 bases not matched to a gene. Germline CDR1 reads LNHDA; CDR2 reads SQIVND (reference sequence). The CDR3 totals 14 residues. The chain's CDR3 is CASRTGWTNTEAFF. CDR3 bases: TGTGCCAGTAGGACAGGGTGGACGAACACTGAAGCTTTCTTT.

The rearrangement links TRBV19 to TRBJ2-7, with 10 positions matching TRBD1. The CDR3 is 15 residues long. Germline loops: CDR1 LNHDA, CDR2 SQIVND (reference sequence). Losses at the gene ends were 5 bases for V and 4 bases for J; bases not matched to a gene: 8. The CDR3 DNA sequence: TGTGCCAGTAGTCTCACCGGGACAGGGGAATACGAGCAGTACTTC. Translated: CASSLTGTGEYEQYF.

As DNA, the CDR3 is TGTGCCAGCAGCTTTCGAGGACAGAACTACGAGCAGTACTTC. This sequence encodes CASSFRGQNYEQYF. This chain joins TRBV5-4 and TRBJ2-7; D might be TRBD1 (6 bases). Germline values: CDR1 SGHNT, CDR2 YYREEE (reference sequence). The V gene lost 2 bases and the J gene lost 3 bases, with 12 bases spanning the gap. The CDR3 consists of 14 residues.

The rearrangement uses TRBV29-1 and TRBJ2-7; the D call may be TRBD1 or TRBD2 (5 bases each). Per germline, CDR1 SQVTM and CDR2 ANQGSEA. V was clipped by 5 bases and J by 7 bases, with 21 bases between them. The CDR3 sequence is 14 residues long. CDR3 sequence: CSVLLGDGRGEQYF. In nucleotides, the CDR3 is TGCAGCGTTTTGCTAGGGGACGGCCGTGGGGAGCAGTACTTC.

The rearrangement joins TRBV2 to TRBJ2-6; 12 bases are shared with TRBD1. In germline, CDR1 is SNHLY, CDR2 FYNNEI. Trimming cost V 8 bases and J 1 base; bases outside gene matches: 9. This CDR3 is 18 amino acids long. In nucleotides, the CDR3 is TGTGCCAGCGGTGGGACAGGGGGCGATCGGTCTGGGGCCAACGTCCTGACTTTC. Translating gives CASGGTGGDRSGANVLTF.